This T cell receptor beta chain derives from a study of blood T cell repertoires in COVID-19. For the study at large: The origin of the acute and convalescent COVID-19 samples was the United States, Italy and Spain. T cells, B-cell-depleted T cells, or PBMCs supplied cDNA or gDNA.

Authors' processing steps: Estimated nucleated cell counts came from reference gene primer amplification. Sequenced by immunoSEQ multiplex PCR; TCRdb stores in-frame clones only, minus some. That table furnishes V, J and clone size, whereas the DNA furnished D and trimming. The sample holds approximately 26,000 clones; about 91% are singletons and the top ten take roughly 2.1%. A word on this clone: The junction does not match germline at one end; this may be a read error.

Germline CDR1 is SNHLY and CDR2 is FYNNEI. The CDR3 is 16 residues long. This chain joins TRBV2 and TRBJ2-6; TRBD1 matches 8 bases. This TCR came from a human donor in a cohort sampled during active COVID-19. Specimen: peripheral blood. The CDR3 region is CASSQAGGAGANVLTF. In DNA, the CDR3 is TGTGCCAGCAGTCAAGCAGGGGGCGCTGGGGCCAACGTCCTGACTTTC.